These 6 T cell receptor beta chains originate from one sample sequenced in a study of T cell repertoires in cytomegalovirus infection. TCRdb independently ran MiXCR on the reads; one entry per CDR3 protein. The table includes around 320,000 distinct CDR3 sequences, 9% to 9.5% detected once. Material: PBMCs. The receptors here all came from a human donor in good health (CMV status not recorded). Some clones in this sample may be carry-over from other donors' samples.

In this sample, this clonotype turned up many times. The chain is built from TRBV6-2 or TRBV6-3 and TRBJ2-2, with D unresolved. The CDR3 is made up of 14 amino acids. CDR1 is MNHEY, CDR2 SVGEGT, per germline. V was clipped by 2 bases and J by 1 base, with 5 bases between them. CDR3 region: CASSYRENTGELFF. The CDR3 coding sequence is TGTGCCAGCAGTTACAGGGAGAACACCGGGGAGCTGTTTTTT.

This clonotype occurred many times. V is TRBV7-2 and J is TRBJ2-7; 8 bases are shared with TRBD1. V lost 4 bases to trimming and J lost 9 bases; unmatched junction nucleotides: 11. CDR1 is SGHTA, CDR2 FQGNSA, per germline. The CDR3 is 14 amino acids. In DNA, the CDR3 is TGTGCCAGCAGCTATAACGGGCAGGGGGCTGGGCAGTACTTC. This gives the protein CASSYNGQGAGQYF.

The chain has TRBV24-1 and TRBJ2-7; TRBD1 matches at 8 bases. The V segment lost 6 bases and the J segment 3 bases; nucleotides outside the gene matches: 9. CDR3 length: 15 residues. The germline gives CDR1 KGHDR, CDR2 SFDVKD. CDR3 residues: CATSSGGLKSYEQYF. CDR3 nucleotide sequence: TGTGCCACCAGTTCAGGGGGCCTGAAGAGCTACGAGCAGTACTTC.

This clonotype was detected many times. The rearrangement links TRBV11-2 to TRBJ1-6, with 7 bases aligning to TRBD1. The CDR3 runs 16 residues. The junction had 10 bases not matched to a gene; V was cut back by 5 bases and J by 6 bases. Germline V gives CDR1 SGHAT, CDR2 FQNNGV. CDR3 amino acids: CASSPRRDSPNSPLHF. The DNA for the CDR3 is TGTGCCAGCAGCCCTAGACGGGACAGTCCTAATTCACCCCTCCACTTT.

This chain connects TRBV3-1 to TRBJ2-7; no clear D. Germline V lookup: CDR1 LGHDT, CDR2 YNNKEL (reference sequence). V was shortened by 2 bases and J by 6 bases, with 11 bases between the two germline ends. CDR3 length: 13 amino acids. CDR3 amino acids: CASSQTTPAEQYF. The CDR3 region has the DNA TGTGCCAGCAGCCAAACTACCCCCGCCGAGCAGTACTTC.

A few counts support this clonotype. This sequence joins TRBV7-2 and TRBJ1-1; a possible D gene is TRBD1 (6 bases). There are 16 residues in the CDR3. Trimming stripped 5 bases from V and 3 bases from J, with 19 bases between. Germline CDR1 and CDR2: SGHTA and FQGNSA. The CDR3 DNA sequence: TGTGCCAGCAGCCGCTTTAGGCCGGGGGCCGACACTGAAGCTTTCTTT. Amino acids: CASSRFRPGADTEAFF.